This note documents a single TCR beta chain sequence. Its antigen is not known. Every TCR library consumed approximately 3,500 ng of total RNA. Per-sample cDNA came from eight separate reactions. The template-switching step introduced UMIs that carried a 6-nucleotide sample barcode. TCRdb reworked the 5' RACE reads into one entry per CDR3 protein, no DNA. The sample table sets out some 150,000 distinct CDR3 sequences. These data are taken from a study of monozygotic twins with inflammatory bowel disease. This CDR3 comprises 15 residues. CDR1 is GTSNPN, CDR2 SVGIG, per germline (reference sequence). Study outcomes and limitations: Among twins, concordant and discordant pairs did not differ in repertoire similarity, possibly from limited power.

The receptor was derived from a human donor with ulcerative colitis or Crohn's disease, or a healthy co-twin of an affected twin (not recorded which). This chain links TRBV30 with TRBJ1-2; TCRdb selects TRBD1, and the lack of DNA leaves this call unchecked. The specimen was blood. The CDR3 spells CAWTPPKTGTGGYTF.